Following are 32 T cell receptor beta chains from one sample sequenced in a study of T cells after yellow fever vaccination. TCRdb recomputed calls from the 5' RACE reads with MiXCR, one row per CDR3 protein. Here the sample spans some 110,000 distinct CDR3 sequences, around 7.4% being singletons. The sample was CD4+ T cells sorted from PBMCs, taken 10 to 11 days after the first yellow fever vaccination. These receptors were obtained from a man aged 18 to 30 who received the YFV17D yellow fever vaccine.

This clonotype was seen repeatedly, ten times or more. The chain joins TRBV12-3 or TRBV12-4 to TRBJ1-2; 7 nucleotides agree with TRBD1. V trimming: 0 bases; J trimming: 3 bases; junction bases outside the gene matches: 7. CDR3 length equals 16 residues. Here the CDR3 reads CASSLAPGQIDYGYTF. As DNA, the CDR3 is TGTGCCAGCAGTTTAGCGCCGGGACAGATCGACTATGGCTACACCTTC.

This clonotype was recorded at least ten times. V usage is TRBV11-2 and J usage is TRBJ1-2; no clear D. CDR1 and CDR2 (germline): SGHAT, FQNNGV. The CDR3 totals 14 residues. Trimming left V 5 bases short and J 0 bases short, with 10 bases between. The CDR3 DNA follows: TGTGCCAGCAGCCCGCGGGTCGCTAACTATGGCTACACCTTC. Encoded protein: CASSPRVANYGYTF.

This clonotype was counted ten times or more. The genes are TRBV3-1 and TRBJ2-7; D might be TRBD1 (5 bases). CDR3 size: 15 residues. V was clipped by 0 bases and J by 3 bases, with 12 bases between them. Germline CDR1 is LGHDT and CDR2 is YNNKEL (reference sequence). The CDR3 reads CASSQDRVPSYEQYF. DNA for the CDR3: TGTGCCAGCAGCCAAGACAGGGTACCCAGCTACGAGCAGTACTTC.

This clonotype has at least ten counts. This chain uses TRBV7-8 with TRBJ2-2; maybe TRBD1 (7 bases). Trimming stripped 5 bases from V and 6 bases from J, with 22 bases between. Germline V CDR1 and CDR2: SGHVS, FQNEAQ. This CDR3 has 17 residues. This CDR3 is CASSNNDREVVAGELFF. CDR3 DNA sequence: TGTGCCAGCAGCAACAACGACAGGGAGGTAGTGGCCGGGGAGCTGTTTTTT.

This clonotype showed up many times. The chain has TRBV4-1 and TRBJ2-3; D remains ambiguous. The germline CDR1 and CDR2 sequences are MGHRA and YSYEKL. CDR3 length: 16 residues. V shed 1 base and J shed 1 base, with 12 bases lying between them. This CDR3 is CASSQVAETGTDTQYF. CDR3 DNA sequence: TGCGCCAGCAGCCAAGTGGCCGAGACGGGCACAGATACGCAGTATTTT.

Comments on this clonotype: A read error may explain this, as a much larger clone is one base away. The genes are TRBV9 and TRBJ2-1; D is uncertain. The CDR3 runs 14 residues. The V gene's germline CDR1 is SGDLS and CDR2 YYNGEE. In DNA, the CDR3 is TGTGACAGCACCCTGACATCTTCCTACAATGAGCAGTTCTTC. It translates to CDSTLTSSYNEQFF.

This clonotype occurred many times. The gene calls are TRBV5-1 and TRBJ1-2, with D unresolved. Between the trimmed V and J ends, which lost 2 bases and 2 bases, there was a span of 7 bases. Germline V gene lookup returns CDR1 SGHRS and CDR2 YFSETQ. The CDR3 contains 13 residues. DNA of the CDR3: TGCGCCAGCAGCTTTGAACGGAACTATGGCTACACCTTC. It translates to CASSFERNYGYTF.

The table lists this clonotype with many counts. The chain combines TRBV7-2 with TRBJ1-2; 7 nucleotides agree with TRBD1. The CDR3 sequence is 14 residues long. After removal of 5 bases from V and 8 bases from J, the junction contained 11 bases not matched to a gene. Germline loops: CDR1 SGHTA, CDR2 FQGNSA. CDR3 sequence (DNA): TGTGCCAGCAGCCCCGGGACAGATGGGGGCGGCTACACCTTC. It translates to CASSPGTDGGGYTF.

This clonotype was counted at least ten times. CDR3 sequence reads: CASSLERGASGAYSSSYNEQFF. DNA for the CDR3: TGCGCCAGCAGCTTGGAGCGGGGGGCTAGCGGCGCCTACTCAAGCTCCTACAATGAGCAGTTCTTC. The chain employs TRBV5-1 and TRBJ2-1; 9 bases agree with TRBD2. This CDR3 comprises 22 residues. Germline V gene sequence: CDR1 SGHRS, CDR2 YFSETQ. Trimming removed 0 bases from V and 0 bases from J; junction bases left unmatched: 19.

Many counts were recorded for this clonotype. The chain recombines TRBV7-2 with TRBJ1-2; D is possibly TRBD1 (5 bases). There are 16 residues in the CDR3. CDR1 and CDR2 from the germline V gene are SGHTA and FQGNSA. Trimming took off 6 bases at V and 1 base at J, with 18 bases between the two ends. CDR3 coding DNA: TGTGCCAGCAGTCTATGGACCAGGGCCGATAACTATGGCTACACCTTC. Translating it yields CASSLWTRADNYGYTF.

This sequence joins TRBV6-2 or TRBV6-3 and TRBJ2-3; 8 positions match TRBD1. Germline trimming cut 1 base from V and 4 bases from J; bases unmatched to any gene: 7. The CDR3 contains 16 residues. Germline V gene data show CDR1 as MNHEY and CDR2 as SVGEGT. The CDR3 sequence: CASSYFRDRGADTQYF. DNA for the CDR3: TGTGCCAGCAGTTACTTCCGAGACAGGGGCGCAGATACGCAGTATTTT.

Many counts were recorded for this clonotype. V gene TRBV30 combines with J gene TRBJ1-2, with a possible D match to TRBD1 (6 bases). With 0 bases removed from V and 7 bases from J, the gap between germline ends came to 18 bases. Looked up from germline, CDR1 is GTSNPN and CDR2 is SVGIG (reference sequence). The CDR3 has 15 residues. For the CDR3, the DNA is TGTGCCTGGAGTGTACACAGTAGGGGGTACGGTGGCTACACCTTC. Residues: CAWSVHSRGYGGYTF.

As concerns this clonotype: A much larger clone differs by one base, so this may be a read error. The J gene is TRBJ1-1, the V gene TRBV7-3, with no clear D. Between the trimmed V and J ends, which lost 5 bases and 6 bases, there was a span of 16 bases. This CDR3 has 14 residues. Germline lookup yields CDR1 SGHTA and CDR2 FQGTGA. CDR3 DNA: TGTGCCAGCAGCGTGCGAGGGAAGGGAGCTGAAGCTTTCTTT. It translates to CASSVRGKGAEAFF. The full variable domain, completed using reference TRBV7-3 and TRBJ1-1, is GAGVSQTPSNKVTEKGKYVELRCDPISGHTALYWYRQSLGQGPEFLIYFQGTGAADDSGLPNDRFFAVRPEGSVSTLKIQRTERGDSAVYLCASSVRGKGAEAFFGQGTRLTVV.

This clonotype was picked up many times. This chain links TRBV14 with TRBJ1-6; D not resolved. Trimming cost V 0 bases and J 12 bases, with 9 bases left between them. The CDR3 is made up of 13 amino acids. Germline values: CDR1 SGHDN, CDR2 FVKESK. The chain's CDR3 is CASSQEAGIPLHF. The CDR3 DNA follows: TGTGCCAGCAGCCAAGAGGCGGGGATACCCCTCCACTTT.

This clonotype was found a few times. The CDR3 sequence: CASSLRGGAVEQFF. CDR3 in DNA: TGTGCCAGCAGCTTACGCGGGGGGGCGGTTGAGCAGTTCTTC. V usage is TRBV5-6 and J usage is TRBJ2-1; TRBD2 aligns across 9 bases. The CDR3 runs 14 residues. The germline V gene encodes CDR1 SGHDT and CDR2 YYEEEE. The V segment lost 2 bases and the J segment 9 bases; nucleotides outside the gene matches: 6.

This clonotype was seen ten or more times. The genes are TRBV4-3 and TRBJ2-1; D remains unclear. The CDR3 is 15 amino acids. V lost 0 bases to trimming and J lost 7 bases, with 13 bases between them. Per germline, CDR1 LGHNA and CDR2 YSLEER. CDR3 loop: CASSQDPKNPNEQFF. The CDR3 DNA reads TGCGCCAGCAGCCAAGATCCCAAGAACCCAAATGAGCAGTTCTTC.

This clonotype was seen only a few times. The genes are TRBV13 and TRBJ1-3; D is unresolved. In germline, CDR1 is PRHDT, CDR2 FYEKMQ (reference sequence). Trimming cost V 2 bases and J 11 bases, with 13 bases left between them. This CDR3 is built from 13 residues. In nucleotides, the CDR3 is TGTGCCAGCAGCTTATTCGCACTCCAGTCCATATATTTT. It codes for CASSLFALQSIYF. Supplemented by reference TRBV13 and TRBJ1-3, the full variable domain reads AAGVIQSPRHLIKEKRETATLKCYPIPRHDTVYWYQQGPGQDPQFLISFYEKMQSDKGSIPDRFSAQQFSDYHSELNMSSLELGDSALYFCASSLFALQSIYFGEGSWLTVV.

This clonotype was seen a handful of times. This chain links TRBV5-4 with TRBJ2-1; the match to TRBD1 covers 7 bases. V shed 8 bases and J 2 bases; nucleotides not matched to a gene: 10. Germline V CDR1 and CDR2: SGHNT, YYREEE (reference sequence). The CDR3 has 15 amino acids. CDR3 protein: CASSHRTGAYNEQFF. The DNA for the CDR3 is TGTGCCAGTTCTCACAGGACAGGTGCCTACAATGAGCAGTTCTTC.

This clonotype was counted ten times or more. This chain uses TRBV6-5 with TRBJ2-2; no firm D call. V was shortened by 4 bases and J by 1 base, with 13 bases between the two germline ends. The CDR3 consists of 16 residues. Germline V CDR1 and CDR2: MNHEY, SVGAGI. Written as DNA, the CDR3 is TGTGCCAGCAGTTCCCCGGGCAGAAAGAACACCGGGGAGCTGTTTTTT. Amino acid sequence: CASSSPGRKNTGELFF.

This clonotype was recorded many times. This rearrangement joins TRBV7-2 to TRBJ1-1; weak D call: TRBD1 (5 bases). V was pared by 5 bases and J by 4 bases, with 17 bases between. The germline gives CDR1 SGHTA, CDR2 FQGNSA. CDR3 size: 15 residues. Written as DNA, the CDR3 is TGTGCCAGCAGCGGGGGTGGGGGTAGGGGCACTGAAGCTTTCTTT. It is translated as CASSGGGGRGTEAFF.

The chain joins TRBV20-1 to TRBJ2-3; 10 bases match TRBD2. The CDR3 has 17 amino acids. V was clipped by 4 bases and J by 2 bases; unmatched bases: 12. Germline CDR1 DFQATT, CDR2 SNEGSKA (reference sequence). As DNA, the CDR3 is TGCAGTGCTACCCTAGCGGGGGCTATCCGACTCACAGATACGCAGTATTTT. This gives the protein CSATLAGAIRLTDTQYF.

This clonotype was detected a few times. The J gene is TRBJ2-2, the V gene TRBV13; TRBD2 aligns across 9 bases. V trimming: 0 bases; J trimming: 7 bases; junction bases outside the gene matches: 9. The CDR3 extends over 17 amino acids. CDR1 is PRHDT and CDR2 is FYEKMQ in the germline V gene (reference sequence). The CDR3 coding sequence is TGTGCCAGCAGCTTAGGCCGGCGGGGGGGCCGGAGCGGGGAGCTGTTTTTT. It yields the protein CASSLGRRGGRSGELFF.

Concerning this clonotype: A much larger clonotype is one base distant, so this may be a read error. The chain employs TRBV6-2 or TRBV6-3 and TRBJ2-3; 10 positions match TRBD1. CDR3 length: 17 amino acids. Looked up from germline, CDR1 is MNHEY and CDR2 is SVGEGT. The CDR3, as DNA: TGTGCCAACAGTTACTCTGGACAGGGGGGATCCACAGATACGCAGTATTTT. Its translation: CANSYSGQGGSTDTQYF.

This clonotype was observed many times. V gene TRBV15 combines with J gene TRBJ2-5, with TRBD1 identical over 9 bases. V lost 0 bases to trimming and J lost 5 bases; unmatched junction nucleotides: 13. The germline CDR1 and CDR2 sequences are LNHNV and YYDKDF (reference sequence). The CDR3 is made up of 18 amino acids. The CDR3 region is CATSREKPGQGRMETQYF. CDR3 sequence (DNA): TGTGCCACCAGCAGAGAGAAACCGGGACAGGGAAGGATGGAGACCCAGTACTTC.

This clonotype has only a few counts. The chain uses TRBV12-3 or TRBV12-4 and TRBJ2-5, with D perhaps matching TRBD2 (5 bases). V lost 8 bases and J lost 5, with 9 bases in between. The CDR3 has 11 amino acids. The DNA for the CDR3 is TGTGCCAGCCTTACGGGGGAGACCCAGTACTTC. Amino acid sequence: CASLTGETQYF.

Many counts were recorded for this clonotype. V is TRBV15 and J is TRBJ2-4; D gene uncertain. CDR1 is LNHNV and CDR2 is YYDKDF in the germline V gene (reference sequence). V lost 3 bases and J 1 base, leaving 10 bases between the germline ends. The CDR3 is 15 residues long. CDR3 sequence (DNA): TGTGCCACCAGCAGTGAAACCGTGGCCAAAAACATTCAGTACTTC. It specifies CATSSETVAKNIQYF.

The chain carries TRBV12-3 or TRBV12-4 and TRBJ1-5; no reliable D call. V was shortened by 2 bases and J by 5 bases, with 7 bases between the two germline ends. The CDR3 sequence is 13 residues long. In nucleotides, the CDR3 is TGTGCCAGCAGTTTAAATGTGGATCAGCCCCAGCATTTT. Encoded protein: CASSLNVDQPQHF.

In its sample, this clonotype was seen many times. The chain recombines TRBV20-1 with TRBJ1-2, with TRBD1 matching 7 bases. Germline V CDR1 and CDR2: DFQATT, SNEGSKA (reference sequence). The length of the CDR3 is 14 residues. V shed 5 bases, J shed 0 bases, and the junction held 6 bases outside the gene matches. The CDR3 sequence is CSAEGARANYGYTF. The CDR3 DNA reads TGCAGTGCTGAGGGGGCCCGGGCTAACTATGGCTACACCTTC.

There are a few counts of this clonotype. The chain combines TRBV6-6 with TRBJ2-3; 9 nucleotides agree with TRBD1. V lost 7 bases, J lost 6 bases, and 14 bases stayed unmatched. CDR3 size: 16 residues. The germline gives CDR1 MNHNY, CDR2 SVGAGI (reference sequence). As DNA, the CDR3 is TGTGCCAGCACAGGACAGGGGCTCCAAGTTGTGGATACGCAGTATTTT. This codes for CASTGQGLQVVDTQYF.

In its sample, this clonotype was seen many times. V usage is TRBV13 and J usage is TRBJ2-7; maybe TRBD2 (5 bases). V was shortened by 10 bases and J by 2 bases, with 18 bases between the two germline ends. Germline CDR1 reads PRHDT; CDR2 reads FYEKMQ (reference sequence). This CDR3 region has 14 residues. In nucleotides, the CDR3 is TGTGCCACCCGACCCCCGGGGTCCACCTACGAGCAGTACTTC. Translation: CATRPPGSTYEQYF.

This clonotype was seen many times. This sequence joins TRBV12-3 or TRBV12-4 and TRBJ2-1; 8 bases line up with TRBD2. With 6 bases clipped from V and 8 bases from J, the junction kept 9 bases outside the gene matches. The CDR3 sequence is 14 residues long. In nucleotides, the CDR3 is TGTGCCAGCAGAGTCGGCGGGGGGAGGTATGAGCAGTTCTTC. This sequence encodes CASRVGGGRYEQFF.

The sample holds a few counts of this clonotype. The chain employs TRBV20-1 and TRBJ2-1, with 9 bases matching TRBD2. The V segment lost 0 bases and the J segment 7 bases; nucleotides outside the gene matches: 4. Germline CDR1 is DFQATT and CDR2 is SNEGSKA (reference sequence). The CDR3 has 14 residues. The chain's CDR3 is CSARDSGGSNEQFF. The DNA of the CDR3 is TGCAGTGCTAGAGATAGCGGGGGAAGTAATGAGCAGTTCTTC.